The 18 T cell receptor beta chains below come from one sample, sequenced in a study of cytomegalovirus exposure and HLA in healthy donors. Researchers ran the PCR with 60 Vbeta and 13 Jbeta primers. Assay: immunoSEQ multiplex PCR; the TCRdb copy retains only in-frame clones and omits some. This sample lists about 88,000 clones; its ten largest clones have about 5.5%. Source material: PBMCs. The receptors originated from a girl under 18 in good health and CMV-seropositive.

J is TRBJ1-5 and V is TRBV19, with 8 positions matching TRBD1. Per the germline V gene, CDR1 is LNHDA and CDR2 is SQIVND (reference sequence). Trimming at V came to 6 bases and at J to 4 bases, leaving 14 bases not matched to a gene. This CDR3 is 17 amino acids long. This chain's CDR3 is CASREGVTGALNQPQHF. The DNA for the CDR3 is TGTGCCAGTAGAGAGGGGGTGACAGGGGCCCTTAATCAGCCCCAGCATTTT.

This chain links TRBV6-6 with TRBJ2-6; D is possibly TRBD1 (5 bases). The germline V and J ends were trimmed by 8 bases and 16 bases, with 9 bases remaining between them. This CDR3 is built from 9 residues. Germline CDR1 MNHNY, CDR2 SVGAGI (reference sequence). The CDR3 nucleotides are TGTGCCAGCTCAGGGTCTCTGACTTTC. It specifies CASSGSLTF.

The genes are TRBV6-1 and TRBJ2-1; TRBD1 aligns across 8 bases. CDR1 and CDR2 (germline): MNHNS, SASEGT. This CDR3 is 14 amino acids long. The junction had 19 bases not matched to a gene; V was cut back by 10 bases and J by 14 bases. This CDR3 reads CATHKLDREDIEFF. CDR3 coding DNA: TGTGCCACCCATAAATTGGACAGGGAGGATATAGAGTTCTTC.

The chain combines TRBV11-3 with TRBJ2-1; 11 nucleotides align to TRBD1. V lost 5 bases, J lost 6 bases, and 12 bases stayed unmatched. The germline CDR1 and CDR2 sequences are SGHNT and YENEEA. CDR3 length equals 17 residues. The CDR3 sequence is CASSPYSWGTGGNEQFF. CDR3 DNA sequence: TGTGCCAGCAGCCCCTACTCCTGGGGGACAGGGGGCAATGAGCAGTTCTTC.

The chain couples TRBV5-1 to TRBJ2-1; 13 nucleotides align to TRBD2. Trimming cost V 5 bases and J 3 bases; bases outside gene matches: 8. The CDR3 is 17 residues long. Germline V gene sequence: CDR1 SGHRS, CDR2 YFSETQ. This CDR3 reads CASRPGTSGVIYNEQFF. DNA of the CDR3: TGCGCCAGCAGACCCGGGACTAGCGGGGTGATCTACAATGAGCAGTTCTTC. Filled out from reference TRBV5-1 and TRBJ2-1, the complete variable domain reads KAGVTQTPRYLIKTRGQQVTLSCSPISGHRSVSWYQQTPGQGLQFLFEYFSETQRNKGNFPGRFSGRQFSNSRSEMNVSTLELGDSALYLCASRPGTSGVIYNEQFFGPGTRLTVL.

V and J are TRBV6-5 and TRBJ2-2; D remains unclear. Germline V lookup: CDR1 MNHEY, CDR2 SVGAGI. The germline V and J ends were trimmed by 6 bases and 4 bases, with 12 bases remaining between them. This CDR3 is 14 amino acids long. The CDR3 is CASSPWASTGELFF. CDR3 nucleotides: TGTGCCAGCAGCCCCTGGGCCAGCACCGGGGAGCTGTTTTTT.

The chain combines TRBV6-1 with TRBJ1-6; D uncertain. The CDR3 contains 14 residues. CDR1 is MNHNS, CDR2 SASEGT, per germline. V lost 7 bases to trimming and J lost 9 bases, with 16 bases between them. This CDR3 reads CASKDGMGLSPLHF. The DNA for the CDR3 is TGTGCCAGCAAAGACGGGATGGGTCTTTCACCCCTCCACTTT.

This chain links TRBV5-8 with TRBJ2-2, with 7 bases that match TRBD1. The CDR3 has 17 residues. Germline lookup yields CDR1 SGHTS and CDR2 YDEGEE. V dropped 0 bases and J dropped 1; count of bases not matched to a gene: 6. The CDR3 DNA is TGTGCCAGCAGCTTGGGATGGACAGGTGGGAACACCGGGGAGCTGTTTTTT. It translates to CASSLGWTGGNTGELFF.

This chain uses TRBV2 with TRBJ2-7; 15 bases match TRBD2. Losses at the gene ends were 3 bases for V and 7 bases for J; bases not matched to a gene: 7. CDR1 and CDR2 from the germline V gene are SNHLY and FYNNEI. The CDR3 has 16 residues. In nucleotides, the CDR3 is TGTGCCAGCAGTGACAGGACTAGCGGGGGGGGCCGGGAGCAGTACTTC. This encodes CASSDRTSGGGREQYF.

This sequence joins TRBV7-8 and TRBJ2-5, with 12 bases that match TRBD1. The CDR3 loop spans 17 amino acids. CDR1 is SGHVS, CDR2 FQNEAQ, per germline. The J segment lost 5 bases and the V segment lost 0 bases, leaving 7 bases of the junction unmatched. For the CDR3, the DNA is TGTGCCAGCAGCTTAGCGGTGGGGACAGGGGGCATGGAGACCCAGTACTTC. Amino acids: CASSLAVGTGGMETQYF. Variable domain in full (rest from reference TRBV7-8 and TRBJ2-5): GAGVSQSPRYKVAKRGQDVALRCDPISGHVSLFWYQQALGQGPEFLTYFQNEAQLDKSGLPSDRFFAERPEGSVSTLKIQRTQQEDSAVYLCASSLAVGTGGMETQYFGPGTRLLVL.

This chain links TRBV19 with TRBJ2-2, with D maybe TRBD1 (6 bases). The CDR3 spans 15 residues. Germline values: CDR1 LNHDA, CDR2 SQIVND (reference sequence). Trimming took off 5 bases at V and 4 bases at J, with 14 bases between the two ends. The CDR3 region has the DNA TGTGCCAGTAGTGCCGCCAGGACAGTCACCGGGGAGCTGTTTTTT. The encoded protein is CASSAARTVTGELFF. Supplemented by reference TRBV19 and TRBJ2-2, the full variable domain reads DGGITQSPKYLFRKEGQNVTLSCEQNLNHDAMYWYRQDPGQGLRLIYYSQIVNDFQKGDIAEGYSVSREKKESFPLTVTSAQKNPTAFYLCASSAARTVTGELFFGEGSRLTVL.

The V call is TRBV7-9, the J call TRBJ2-5; 9 positions match TRBD1. Germline trimming cut 1 base from V and 2 bases from J; bases unmatched to any gene: 5. This CDR3 is built from 16 residues. Germline lookup yields CDR1 SEHNR and CDR2 FQNEAQ (reference sequence). CDR3 in DNA: TGTGCCAGCAGCTTAGTAGGGGGACAGGGACAAGAGACCCAGTACTTC. Translating gives CASSLVGGQGQETQYF.

V gene TRBV2 combines with J gene TRBJ1-2, with 7 bases identical to TRBD1. The CDR3 length is 14 residues. CDR1 is SNHLY and CDR2 is FYNNEI in the germline V gene. The V and J ends lost 6 bases and 2 bases, in that order; junction bases with no gene match: 6. Here the CDR3 DNA reads TGTGCCAGCAGACTCAAGGGACAGAACTATGGCTACACCTTC. Its protein product is CASRLKGQNYGYTF.

In DNA form, the CDR3 reads TGTGCCAGCAGCGTAGCTGGGGGAGCGGGTCGAGCTTTCTTT. Translated, it gives CASSVAGGAGRAFF. The chain combines TRBV9 with TRBJ1-1; a weak D match, TRBD1 (5 bases). V gave up 0 bases and J gave up 10 bases, with 16 bases separating them. The CDR3 is made up of 14 amino acids. Germline loops: CDR1 SGDLS, CDR2 YYNGEE.

The V call is TRBV6-1, the J call TRBJ2-7; D gene uncertain. Germline-derived CDR1 and CDR2 are MNHNS and SASEGT. CDR3 size: 14 residues. V was clipped by 8 bases and J by 2 bases, with 16 bases between them. The CDR3 region has the DNA TGTGCCAGCGAAAATGTTGGCGGAGCCTACGAGCAGTACGTC. Protein: CASENVGGAYEQYV.

The genes are TRBV9 and TRBJ1-2, with 9 bases aligning to TRBD1. V lost 1 base to trimming and J lost 4 bases; unmatched junction nucleotides: 5. The CDR3 extends over 15 amino acids. Germline loops: CDR1 SGDLS, CDR2 YYNGEE. Here the CDR3 DNA reads TGTGCCAGCAGCGTAAACAGGGGGCAAGGCTATGGCTACACCTTC. This encodes CASSVNRGQGYGYTF.

The chain uses TRBV7-9 and TRBJ1-3, with 7 bases matching TRBD1. The ends lost 5 bases at V and 2 bases at J; junction bases unmatched: 6. This CDR3 comprises 15 residues. In germline, CDR1 is SEHNR, CDR2 FQNEAQ (reference sequence). The CDR3 sequence: CASSPAGGAGNTIYF. The CDR3 bases are TGTGCCAGCAGCCCCGCAGGGGGAGCTGGAAACACCATATATTTT.

This rearrangement joins TRBV6-1 to TRBJ2-7; tentative D call: TRBD1 (6 bases). The CDR3 spans 14 residues. Germline lookup yields CDR1 MNHNS and CDR2 SASEGT. V was cut by 2 bases and J by 3 bases, with 11 bases left in between. The CDR3 reads CASSELAGVYEQYV. Here the CDR3 DNA reads TGTGCCAGCAGTGAATTGGCAGGGGTCTACGAGCAGTACGTC.